This TCR beta chain was documented in a study of breast tumors, draining lymph nodes, adjacent tissues (dated by TCRdb to 2015 to 2016). For the wider study: TCR beta repertoires were compared across tumor, adjacent nontumor tissue and axillary lymph nodes obtained from breast cancer patients. In human breast cancer, the study set out to assess how tumor, surrounding tissue and draining lymph node repertoires relate to one another and whether T cells might be exchanged between them. General conclusions and limits of the study: In luminal-like breast cancer, tumor and nontumor tissue repertoires resembled each other significantly more than in basal-like breast cancer. The data were judged consistent with most tumor T cells deriving from the lymph node and then expanding within tumor tissue. Tumor T-cell repertoires showed less diversity than lymph node repertoires and more diversity than nontumor tissue repertoires, and tumor T-cell repertoires showed preferential V and J gene usage. The conclusion that tumor T cells originate in lymph nodes was presented as consistent with a hypothesis rather than as directly demonstrated.

Lymph node samples came from the axillary draining lymph nodes of breast cancer patients. Counted from cysteine to phenylalanine, this CDR3 has 13 amino acids. Only the CDR3 DNA stays, 39 bases, in frame from base 1. Via the germline V gene, CDR1 is MNHEY and CDR2 SVGAGI. This clonotype was seen a few times. Which antigen it targets is not known. One end of the junction fails to match germline, which may point to a read error. Sequencing was carried out with an Illumina HiSeq 2000. Multiplex PCR amplification was used to generate the TCR beta chain libraries. High-throughput sequencing was used to analyze the amplified TCR beta chain products. The public reads were reanalyzed by TCRdb: fastp trimming at Q25, MiXCR alignment, in-frame beta chains only. All rows with the same CDR3 protein become a single entry with the most common DNA and genes. The sample records approximately 280,000 distinct CDR3 sequences, under 35% of which are singletons. The top ten constitute more than 0.95% of the sample.

The chain is encoded by TRBV6-5 joined to TRBJ2-7; the D segment cannot be called with confidence. The receptor comes from a female donor with breast cancer. Some clones in this sample may be carry-over from other donors' samples. Input material: axillary lymph node tissue. The sequence in DNA is TGTGCCAGCAGTCACTCGGCCTGGTACGAGCAGTACTTC. The resulting protein is CASSHSAWYEQYF.